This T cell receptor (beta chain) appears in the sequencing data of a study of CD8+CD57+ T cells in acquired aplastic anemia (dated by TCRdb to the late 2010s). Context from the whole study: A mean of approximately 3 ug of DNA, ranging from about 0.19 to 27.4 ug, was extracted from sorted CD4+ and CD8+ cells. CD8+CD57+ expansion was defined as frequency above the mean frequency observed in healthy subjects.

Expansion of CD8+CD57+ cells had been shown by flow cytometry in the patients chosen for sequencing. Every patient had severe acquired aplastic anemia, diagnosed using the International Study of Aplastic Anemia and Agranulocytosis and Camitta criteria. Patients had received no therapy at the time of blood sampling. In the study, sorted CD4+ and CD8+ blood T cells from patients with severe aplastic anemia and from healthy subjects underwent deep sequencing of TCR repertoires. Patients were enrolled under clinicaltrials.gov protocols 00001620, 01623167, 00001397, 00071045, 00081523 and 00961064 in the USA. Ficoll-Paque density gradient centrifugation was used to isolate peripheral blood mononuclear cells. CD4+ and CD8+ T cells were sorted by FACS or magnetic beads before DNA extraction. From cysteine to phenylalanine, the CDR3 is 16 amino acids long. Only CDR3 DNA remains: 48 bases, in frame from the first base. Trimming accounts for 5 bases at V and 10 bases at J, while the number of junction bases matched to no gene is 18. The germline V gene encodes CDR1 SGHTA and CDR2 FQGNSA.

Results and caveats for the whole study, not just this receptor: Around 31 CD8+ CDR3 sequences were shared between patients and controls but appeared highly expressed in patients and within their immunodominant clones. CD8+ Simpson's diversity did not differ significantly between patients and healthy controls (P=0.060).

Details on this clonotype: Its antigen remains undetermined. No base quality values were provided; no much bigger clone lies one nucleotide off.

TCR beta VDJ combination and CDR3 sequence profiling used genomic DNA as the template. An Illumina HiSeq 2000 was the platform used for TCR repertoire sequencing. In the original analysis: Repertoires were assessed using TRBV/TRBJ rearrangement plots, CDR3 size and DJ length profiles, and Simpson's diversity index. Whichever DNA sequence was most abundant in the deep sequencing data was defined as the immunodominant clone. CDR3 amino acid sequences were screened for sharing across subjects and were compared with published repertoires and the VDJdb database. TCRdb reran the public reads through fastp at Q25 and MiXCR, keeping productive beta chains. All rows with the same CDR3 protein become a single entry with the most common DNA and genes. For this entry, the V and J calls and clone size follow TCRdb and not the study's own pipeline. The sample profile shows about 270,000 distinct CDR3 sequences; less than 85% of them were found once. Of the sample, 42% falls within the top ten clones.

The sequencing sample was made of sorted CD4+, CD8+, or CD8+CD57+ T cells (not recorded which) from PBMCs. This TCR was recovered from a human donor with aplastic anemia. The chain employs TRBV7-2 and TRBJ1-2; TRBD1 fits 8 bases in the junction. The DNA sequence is TGTGCCAGCAGCCTGGCAGGGGGCGCCGACTATTACTACTACACCTTC. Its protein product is CASSLAGGADYYYYTF.